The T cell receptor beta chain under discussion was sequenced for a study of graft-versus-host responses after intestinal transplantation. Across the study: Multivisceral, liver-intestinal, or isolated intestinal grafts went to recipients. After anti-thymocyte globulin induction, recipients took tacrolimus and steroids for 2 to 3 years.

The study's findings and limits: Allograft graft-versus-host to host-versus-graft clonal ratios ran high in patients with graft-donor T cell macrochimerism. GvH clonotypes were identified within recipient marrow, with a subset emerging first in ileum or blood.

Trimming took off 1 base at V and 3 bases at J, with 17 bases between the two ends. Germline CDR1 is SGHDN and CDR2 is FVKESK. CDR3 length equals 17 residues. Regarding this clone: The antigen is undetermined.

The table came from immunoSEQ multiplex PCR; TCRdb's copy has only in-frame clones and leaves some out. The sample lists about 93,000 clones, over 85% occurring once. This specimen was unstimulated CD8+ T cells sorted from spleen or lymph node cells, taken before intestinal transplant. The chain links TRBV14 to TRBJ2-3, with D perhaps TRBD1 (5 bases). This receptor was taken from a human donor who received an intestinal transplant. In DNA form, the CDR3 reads TGTGCCAGCAGCCAAGGTCTGGACAAAGTTTATACAGATACGCAGTATTTT. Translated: CASSQGLDKVYTDTQYF.